Below are 23 T cell receptor beta chains sequenced from a single sample in a study of T cells in Graves' hyperthyroidism and ophthalmopathy (dated by TCRdb to between 2018 and 2021). Libraries were constructed by multiplex PCR. Sequencing used an Illumina HiSeq 2000. The TCR beta CDR3 regions were amplified from RNA transcripts. A first-round RT-PCR of the TCR CDR3 used the HTBI primer set with the Qiagen OneStep RT-PCR kit. TCRdb applied fastp at Q25 and MiXCR to the public reads, then kept only in-frame beta chains. Rows with a matching CDR3 protein are joined into one entry that keeps the most common DNA and genes. Present in this sample are roughly 500,000 distinct CDR3 sequences, 22% of which were seen just once. The ten largest clonotypes hold about 49% of the sample. The sample consisted of blood. All receptors derive from a woman in her seventies with Graves' ophthalmopathy.

The J gene is TRBJ2-3, the V gene TRBV5-1; 9 bases are a match to TRBD2. V gave up 2 bases and J gave up 5 bases; unmatched junction bases: 6. In germline, CDR1 is SGHRS, CDR2 YFSETQ. The CDR3 is 15 amino acids. For the CDR3, the DNA is TGCGCCAGCAGCTTCGAGGCGGGAGGGGTAGATACGCAGTATTTT. Its protein product is CASSFEAGGVDTQYF.

This clonotype was seen only a few times. The chain carries TRBV20-1 and TRBJ2-1; 15 bases match TRBD2. From germline, CDR1 is DFQATT and CDR2 SNEGSKA (reference sequence). The CDR3 is made up of 19 amino acids. V was pared by 4 bases and J by 4 bases, with 14 bases of the junction left unmatched. The CDR3 loop reads CSATQIGLAGGRGYNEQFF. CDR3 coding DNA: TGCAGTGCTACTCAAATTGGACTAGCGGGAGGGCGGGGGTACAATGAGCAGTTCTTC.

This clonotype was observed a few times. V usage is TRBV7-2 and J usage is TRBJ1-4, with D unclear. The CDR3 covers 14 residues. The germline V and J ends were trimmed by 4 bases and 10 bases, with 16 bases remaining between them. Germline CDR1 is SGHTA and CDR2 is FQGNSA. CDR3 in amino acids: CASSYQQASAKLFF. CDR3 nucleotide sequence: TGTGCCAGCAGCTACCAGCAAGCATCGGCAAAACTGTTTTTT. Full variable domain (missing parts from reference TRBV7-2 and TRBJ1-4): GAGVSQSPSNKVTEKGKDVELRCDPISGHTALYWYRQSLGQGLEFLIYFQGNSAPDKSGLPSDRFSAERTGGSVSTLTIQRTQQEDSAVYLCASSYQQASAKLFFGSGTQLSVL.

The chain joins TRBV20-1 to TRBJ1-2; perhaps TRBD1 as D (5 bases). The CDR3 runs 14 residues. CDR1 is DFQATT, CDR2 SNEGSKA, per germline (reference sequence). The germline V and J ends were trimmed by 3 bases and 1 base, with 12 bases remaining between them. The CDR3 spells CSARGPRFNYGYTF. The CDR3 bases are TGCAGTGCTAGGGGACCCAGATTTAACTATGGCTACACCTTC.

Points on this clonotype: One junction end disagrees with the germline gene, perhaps due to a read error. Here the CDR3 DNA reads TGTGCCAGCAGCGTACGACCCCTGGGTGATTCACCCCTCGACTTT. Its protein is CASSVRPLGDSPLDF. This chain joins TRBV5-4 and TRBJ1-6, with no clear D. This CDR3 comprises 15 residues. Germline CDR1 and CDR2: SGHNT and YYREEE (reference sequence). The full variable domain, in which reference TRBV5-4 and TRBJ1-6 provide the parts outside the CDR3, is ETGVTQSPTHLIKTRGQQVTLRCSSQSGHNTVSWYQQALGQGPQFIFQYYREEENGRGNFPPRFSGLQFPNYSSELNVNALELDDSALYLCASSVRPLGDSPLDFGNGTRLTVT.

The chain is built from TRBV5-1 and TRBJ2-1, with 12 nucleotides matching TRBD2. Losses at the gene ends were 3 bases for V and 2 bases for J; bases not matched to a gene: 6. The germline V gene encodes CDR1 SGHRS and CDR2 YFSETQ. The CDR3 runs to 17 residues. CDR3 protein: CASSSTSGRLTYNEQFF. The CDR3 nucleotides are TGCGCCAGCAGCTCAACTAGCGGGAGGTTAACCTACAATGAGCAGTTCTTC. The whole variable domain, remainder taken from reference TRBV5-1 and TRBJ2-1, is KAGVTQTPRYLIKTRGQQVTLSCSPISGHRSVSWYQQTPGQGLQFLFEYFSETQRNKGNFPGRFSGRQFSNSRSEMNVSTLELGDSALYLCASSSTSGRLTYNEQFFGPGTRLTVL.

This clonotype has a count of ten or more. The genes are TRBV2 and TRBJ2-7; 8 bases map to TRBD1. V trimming: 7 bases; J trimming: 2 bases; junction bases outside the gene matches: 10. This CDR3 is 15 amino acids long. Germline CDR1 is SNHLY and CDR2 is FYNNEI. The CDR3: CASTLDRVGTYEQYF. Here the CDR3 DNA reads TGTGCCAGCACCTTGGACAGGGTAGGGACCTACGAGCAGTACTTC.

Here the CDR3 DNA reads TGCGCCAGCAGCTTAAGTTCTAGGAGGACCGGGGAGCTGTTTTTT. Translation gives CASSLSSRRTGELFF. V usage is TRBV5-1 and J usage is TRBJ2-2; a weak D match, TRBD2 (5 bases). The CDR3 totals 15 residues. Trimming took 2 bases from V and 5 from J, leaving 13 bases between them. Germline assignment: CDR1 SGHRS and CDR2 YFSETQ.

Comments on this clonotype: With a much larger clone just one base away, this may be a read error. The chain couples TRBV27 to TRBJ1-1; the D gene is possibly TRBD1 (5 bases). CDR3 size: 13 residues. Germline CDR1 reads MNHEY; CDR2 reads SMNVEV (reference sequence). The CDR3 coding sequence is TGTGCCAGCGGTTTCAGGGATCAAACTGAAGCTTTCTTT. Encoded protein: CASGFRDQTEAFF.

This clonotype was seen ten or more times. The CDR3 region is CASSSSNEQYF. The CDR3 DNA sequence: TGTGCCAGCAGCTCCTCAAACGAGCAGTACTTC. The chain carries TRBV7-9 and TRBJ2-7; no clear D gene. Germline assignment: CDR1 SEHNR and CDR2 FQNEAQ (reference sequence). The germline V and J ends were trimmed by 4 bases and 5 bases, with 6 bases remaining between them. The CDR3 consists of 11 residues.

This clonotype was recorded many times. The chain is built from TRBV7-2 and TRBJ2-2; D gene ambiguous. The ends were cut back, 2 bases at V and 4 bases at J, with 11 bases in the middle. Germline V lookup: CDR1 SGHTA, CDR2 FQGNSA. CDR3 length: 15 amino acids. The CDR3 reads CASSLKVRGTGELFF. The CDR3, as DNA: TGTGCCAGCAGCTTAAAGGTGCGCGGCACCGGGGAGCTGTTTTTT.

The chain couples TRBV9 to TRBJ1-2; D is undetermined. V lost 0 bases to trimming and J lost 8 bases, with 11 bases between them. This CDR3 has 13 amino acids. The germline V gene encodes CDR1 SGDLS and CDR2 YYNGEE. CDR3 amino acids: CASSVAPTRGYTF. CDR3 nucleotide sequence: TGTGCCAGCAGCGTAGCTCCCACGAGAGGCTACACCTTC.

The V gene is TRBV19, the J gene TRBJ1-5; D is perhaps TRBD1 (6 bases). The CDR3 is 16 amino acids. CDR1 LNHDA and CDR2 SQIVND come from the germline V gene (reference sequence). Trimming removed 5 bases from V and 3 bases from J, with 17 bases in between. CDR3 bases: TGTGCCAGTAGTTGGCTCACAGGGACGCTCAATCAGCCCCAGCATTTT. Its translation is CASSWLTGTLNQPQHF.

A note on this clonotype: It may be a read error: a sequence one base away is much more abundant. The J gene is TRBJ2-3, the V gene TRBV29-1; possibly TRBD1 for D (5 bases). The germline gives CDR1 SQVTM, CDR2 ANQGSEA. The CDR3 runs 14 residues. CDR3 nucleotides: TGCAGCGTTGGGAAAAGAAGGGGCACAGATATGCAGTATTTT. It translates to CSVGKRRGTDMQYF.

The rearrangement links TRBV15 to TRBJ2-7; D not resolved. In germline, CDR1 is LNHNV, CDR2 YYDKDF (reference sequence). Trimming took off 1 base at V and 4 bases at J, with 11 bases between the two ends. The length of the CDR3 is 14 residues. CDR3 sequence reads: CATSRVNKYYEQYF. CDR3 nucleotide sequence: TGTGCCACCAGCAGAGTTAACAAGTATTACGAGCAGTACTTC.

This clonotype was counted at least ten times. This rearrangement joins TRBV7-2 to TRBJ1-5; D unresolved. The CDR3 is made up of 14 amino acids. V was trimmed by 1 base and J by 2 bases, leaving 6 bases between them. Per the germline V gene, CDR1 is SGHTA and CDR2 is FQGNSA. CDR3 protein: CASSLGHGNQPQHF. The CDR3 DNA reads as TGTGCCAGCAGCTTAGGGCATGGCAATCAGCCCCAGCATTTT.

The chain has TRBV6-2 or TRBV6-3 and TRBJ1-6; 7 bases are a match to TRBD1. Per germline, CDR1 MNHEY and CDR2 SVGEGT. CDR3 size: 15 residues. The trim removed 6 bases at V and 3 bases at J, leaving 5 bases unmatched. The CDR3 sequence is CASRSAGGYNSPLHF. The CDR3 DNA sequence: TGTGCCAGCAGGTCCGCAGGGGGCTATAATTCACCCCTCCACTTT.

This clonotype was observed a few times. V gene TRBV28 combines with J gene TRBJ2-7; 7 bases fit TRBD2. Germline CDR1 and CDR2: MDHEN and SYDVKM. After removal of 8 bases from V and 5 bases from J, the junction contained 9 bases not matched to a gene. This CDR3 region has 13 residues. The CDR3 DNA is TGTGCCAGCGTACCCGGGAGGTACCACGAGCAGTACTTC. It codes for CASVPGRYHEQYF.

V and J are TRBV5-1 and TRBJ2-1; 7 bases map to TRBD2. The CDR3 is 15 amino acids. Germline V gives CDR1 SGHRS, CDR2 YFSETQ. The V segment lost 7 bases and the J segment 8 bases; nucleotides outside the gene matches: 15. The CDR3 is CASAIGAGDGDEQFF. The CDR3 DNA sequence: TGCGCCAGCGCTATCGGGGCGGGAGATGGGGATGAGCAGTTCTTC.

V gene TRBV7-9 combines with J gene TRBJ2-2; D is possibly TRBD2 (5 bases). V was clipped by 4 bases and J by 6 bases, with 18 bases between them. The length of the CDR3 is 16 residues. Per germline, CDR1 SEHNR and CDR2 FQNEAQ (reference sequence). The CDR3 sequence is CASSSPLRQLAGELFF. CDR3 nucleotides: TGTGCCAGCAGCTCCCCTCTCCGCCAACTAGCCGGGGAGCTGTTTTTT.

This chain uses TRBV12-3 or TRBV12-4 with TRBJ2-1, with D possibly matching TRBD1 (6 bases). The CDR3 is 15 residues long. V was cut by 3 bases and J by 0 bases, with 9 bases left in between. The CDR3: CASSFGTSSYNEQFF. CDR3 sequence (DNA): TGTGCCAGCAGTTTCGGGACAAGCTCCTACAATGAGCAGTTCTTC.

This clonotype showed up just a few times. The chain recombines TRBV19 with TRBJ2-1; D remains unclear. The CDR3 length is 15 residues. The V end lost 3 bases, the J end lost 3 bases, and 12 bases lay between the germline ends. Germline V gene sequence: CDR1 LNHDA, CDR2 SQIVND (reference sequence). The CDR3 bases are TGTGCCAGTAGTATCATCCCTGTAATCTACAATGAGCAGTTCTTC. This encodes CASSIIPVIYNEQFF.

This chain uses TRBV20-1 with TRBJ2-7; TRBD2 aligns across 12 bases. Germline values: CDR1 DFQATT, CDR2 SNEGSKA (reference sequence). This CDR3 spans 14 amino acids. The J segment lost 5 bases and the V segment lost 4 bases, leaving 6 bases of the junction unmatched. In DNA form, the CDR3 reads TGCAGTGCTACAGGACTAGCGGGGTCCAACGAGCAGTACTTC. Translated, it gives CSATGLAGSNEQYF.